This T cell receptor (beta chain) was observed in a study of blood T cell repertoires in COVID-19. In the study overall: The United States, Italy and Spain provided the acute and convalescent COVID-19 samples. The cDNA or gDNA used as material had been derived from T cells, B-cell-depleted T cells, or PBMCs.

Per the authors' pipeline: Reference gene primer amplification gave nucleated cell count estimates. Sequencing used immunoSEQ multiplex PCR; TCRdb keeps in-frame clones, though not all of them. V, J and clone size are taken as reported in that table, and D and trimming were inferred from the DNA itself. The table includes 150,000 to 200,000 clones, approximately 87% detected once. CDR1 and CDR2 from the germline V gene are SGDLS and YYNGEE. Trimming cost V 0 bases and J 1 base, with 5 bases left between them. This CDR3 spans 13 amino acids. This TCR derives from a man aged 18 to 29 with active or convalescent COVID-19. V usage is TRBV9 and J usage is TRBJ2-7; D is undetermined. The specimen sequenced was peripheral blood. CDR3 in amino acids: CASSVATSYEQYF. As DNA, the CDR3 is TGTGCCAGCAGCGTAGCGACTTCCTACGAGCAGTACTTC.